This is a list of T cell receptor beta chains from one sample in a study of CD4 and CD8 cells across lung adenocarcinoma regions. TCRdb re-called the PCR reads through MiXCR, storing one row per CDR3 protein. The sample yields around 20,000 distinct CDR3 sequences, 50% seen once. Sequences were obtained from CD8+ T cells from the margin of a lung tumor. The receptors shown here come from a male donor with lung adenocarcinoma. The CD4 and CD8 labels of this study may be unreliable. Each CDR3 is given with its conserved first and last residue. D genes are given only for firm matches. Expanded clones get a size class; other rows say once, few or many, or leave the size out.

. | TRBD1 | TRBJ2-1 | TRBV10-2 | TGCGCCAGCACCGAGGACAGGACTTACACTGAGCAGTTCTTC | CASTEDRTYTEQFF
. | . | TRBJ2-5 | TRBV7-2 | TGTGCCAGCGGGGGGCTCGGGGGCGGGGACGAAGAGACCCAGTACTTC | CASGGLGGGDEETQYF
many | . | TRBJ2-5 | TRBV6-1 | TGTGCCAGCAGTGAATATTTGACTTTAGGGGGGACCCAGTACTTC | CASSEYLTLGGTQYF
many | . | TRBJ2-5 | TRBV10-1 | TGCGCCAGCAGTGAGGAAGGGGCAGGGGAGACCCAGTACTTC | CASSEEGAGETQYF
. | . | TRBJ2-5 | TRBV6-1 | TGTGCCAGCAGCCCCCTTGGTAGCGGCCAAGAGACCCAGTACTTC | CASSPLGSGQETQYF
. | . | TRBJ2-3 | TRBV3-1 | TGTGCCAGCAGCCTCAGGTCGGGGGCGCGGAGGGATACGCAGTATTTT | CASSLRSGARRDTQYF
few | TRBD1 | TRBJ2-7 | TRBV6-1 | TGTGCCAGCAGTGTGGGGACAGGGATCAACGAGCAGTACTTC | CASSVGTGINEQYF
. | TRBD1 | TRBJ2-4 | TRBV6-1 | TGTGCCAGCAGGCCCCCGGCAGGGGGCGCCAAAGACACTCAGTACTTC | CASRPPAGGAKDTQYF
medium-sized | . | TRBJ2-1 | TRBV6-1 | TGTGCCAGCAGTCAGGGGCTGGAGCAGTTCTTC | CASSQGLEQFF
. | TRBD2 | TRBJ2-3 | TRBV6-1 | TGTGCCAGCCTTCGATTATTAGGGCGGCTGGGCGGGAGAAATACTCAGTATTTC | CASLRLLGRLGGRNTQYF
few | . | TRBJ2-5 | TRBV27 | TGTGCCAGCAGTTCGCAAGAGACCCAGTACTTC | CASSSQETQYF
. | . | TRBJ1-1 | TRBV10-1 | TGCGCCAGCAGTGACTGGACGAACACTGAAGCTTTCTTT | CASSDWTNTEAFF
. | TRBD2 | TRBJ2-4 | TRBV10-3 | TGTGCGGGCCACGGGGGGGGAGACAGAAACACCCAGTACTTC | CAGHGGGDRNTQYF
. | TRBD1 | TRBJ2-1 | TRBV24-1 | TGTGCCACCAGTGACCCAACAGGGGGTAGGAATGAGCAGTTCTTC | CATSDPTGGRNEQFF
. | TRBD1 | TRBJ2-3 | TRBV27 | TGTGCCAGCTCTAGAGGCAGGGGGGATACGCAGTATTTT | CASSRGRGDTQYF
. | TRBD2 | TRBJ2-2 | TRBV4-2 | TGTGCCAGCAGCCAAGACCTAGCGGGAATCGGCGGGGAGCTGTTTTTT | CASSQDLAGIGGELFF
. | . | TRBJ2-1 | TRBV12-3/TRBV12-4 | TGTGCCAGCAGTCGGACGCGGACCCCCGAGCAGTTCTTC | CASSRTRTPEQFF
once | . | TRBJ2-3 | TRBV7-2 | TGTGCCAGCAGCTTACAGGATACGCAGTATTTT | CASSLQDTQYF
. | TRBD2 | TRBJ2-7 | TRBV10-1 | TGCGCCTGCGTGGGTCCCGGGGAGCGGGACCCAGATACGCAGTACTTC | CACVGPGERDPDTQYF
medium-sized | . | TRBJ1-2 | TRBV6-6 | TGTGCCAGCAGGATGGGGGGAGGCTACACCTTC | CASRMGGGYTF
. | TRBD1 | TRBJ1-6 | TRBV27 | TGTGCCAGCAGTAAAGGTGACAGGGTCGCCTATAATTCACCCCTCCACTTT | CASSKGDRVAYNSPLHF
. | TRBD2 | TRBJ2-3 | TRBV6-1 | TGTGCCAGCAGTCCTAGCGGGATAACAGATACGCAGTATTTT | CASSPSGITDTQYF
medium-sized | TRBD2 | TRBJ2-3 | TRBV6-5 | TGTGCCAGCAGTTACTCGATAGCGGGAGGGCCAACAGATACGCAGTATTTT | CASSYSIAGGPTDTQYF
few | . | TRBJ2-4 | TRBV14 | TGTGCCAGCAGCCAAGCCGGACTGGACATTCAGTACTTC | CASSQAGLDIQYF
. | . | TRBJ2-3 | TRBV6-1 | TGTGCCAGCGCGCGGCGAGGACGGGGTCGTCCAGATACGCAGTATTTC | CASARRGRGRPDTQYF
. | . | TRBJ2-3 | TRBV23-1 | TGCGCCAGCAGTCCAAGGGGCCACGACGGTGCGCTGTATTTT | CASSPRGHDGALYF
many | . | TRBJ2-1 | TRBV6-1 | TGTGCCAGCACGGGCTACAATGAGCAGTTCTTC | CASTGYNEQFF
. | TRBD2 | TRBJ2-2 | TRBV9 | TGTGCCAGCAGCCCCCTGGGACTAGCGGGACTCGGGGAGCTGTTTTTT | CASSPLGLAGLGELFF
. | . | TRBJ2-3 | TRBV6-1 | TGTGCGAGCAGTGGGCGCCGTAGCCCAGATACGCAGTATTTT | CASSGRRSPDTQYF
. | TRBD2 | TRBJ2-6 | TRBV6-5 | TGTGCCAGCAGTTACGTCTCGGGGAGGGCTGGGGCCAACGTCCTGACTTTC | CASSYVSGRAGANVLTF
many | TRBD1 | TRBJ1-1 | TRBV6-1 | TGTGCCAGCACCCCAGCGACAGGGCTAACTGAAGCTTTCTTT | CASTPATGLTEAFF
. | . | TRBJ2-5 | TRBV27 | TGTGGCAGCAGCCCCGGGGGCCGTGACCAAAAGATTCAGTACTTC | CGSSPGGRDQKIQYF
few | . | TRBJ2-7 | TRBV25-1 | TGTGCCAGCAGGGTAGCGGCTTCCTACGAGCAGTACTTC | CASRVAASYEQYF
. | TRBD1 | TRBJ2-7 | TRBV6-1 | TGTGCCAGCACGGGAGCCGGGACAGGGGATGGAGATACGCAGTACTTC | CASTGAGTGDGDTQYF
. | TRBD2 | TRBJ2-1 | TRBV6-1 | TGTGCCAGCAGCAGCCTAGCGGGGGTCTCCAATGAGCAGTTCTTC | CASSSLAGVSNEQFF
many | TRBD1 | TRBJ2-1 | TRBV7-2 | TGTGCCAGCAGCTTAGGAGCAGGGGGATACAATGAGCAGTTCTTC | CASSLGAGGYNEQFF
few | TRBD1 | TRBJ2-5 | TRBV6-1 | TGTGCCAGCAGTGCGGACAGGGGAGAGACCCAGTACTTC | CASSADRGETQYF
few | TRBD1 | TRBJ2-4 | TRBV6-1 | TGTGCCAGCAGTCCGGGACAGGGCTTTGGAAACATTCAGTACTTC | CASSPGQGFGNIQYF
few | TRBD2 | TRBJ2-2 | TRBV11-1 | TGTGCCAGCAGCTTAGCGCCTAGGACTAGCGGGACGACCGGGGAGCTGTTTTTT | CASSLAPRTSGTTGELFF
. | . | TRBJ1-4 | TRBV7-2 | TGTGCCAGCAGCTTTTTTTCTGGGGGCAGGGATGAAAAACTGTTTTTT | CASSFFSGGRDEKLFF
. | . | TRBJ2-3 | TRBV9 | TGTGCCAGCAGCGTCGGCAGGGCCCGCACAGATACGCAGTATTTT | CASSVGRARTDTQYF
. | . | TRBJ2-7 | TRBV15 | TGTGCCACCCCCAAGTCTTCGTGGGATTCTTACGAGCAGTACTTC | CATPKSSWDSYEQYF
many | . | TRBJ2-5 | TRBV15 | TGTGCCTCCACGGGGCGGGCCCAAGAGACCCAGTACTTC | CASTGRAQETQYF
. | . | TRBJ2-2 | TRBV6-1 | TGTGCCAGCAGCTGGACACTCGGGGAGCTGTTTTTT | CASSWTLGELFF
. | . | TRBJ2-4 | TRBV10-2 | TGCGCCGGCAGGGGGGTGGGTGCCAAAAATACGCAGTACTTT | CAGRGVGAKNTQYF
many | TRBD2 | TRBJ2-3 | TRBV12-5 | TGTGCCATGGGGGCGGGAGGGTACTCAGATACGCAGTATTTT | CAMGAGGYSDTQYF
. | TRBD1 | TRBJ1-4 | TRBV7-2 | TGTGCCAGCAGCCCCCAGGGGGGAGGCGAAAAACTGTTTTTT | CASSPQGGGEKLFF
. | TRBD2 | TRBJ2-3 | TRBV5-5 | TGTGCCAGCAGCAGAGCTACTAGCGGGACGGAGCAGTATTTT | CASSRATSGTEQYF
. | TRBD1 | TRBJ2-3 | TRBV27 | TGTGCCAGCAGTTATGCGACAGGGCGGATCGCAGATACGCAGTATTTT | CASSYATGRIADTQYF
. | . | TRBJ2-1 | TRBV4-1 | TGCGCCAGCAGCCAAGATGCCGCGCGATCCTACAATGAGCAGTTCTTC | CASSQDAARSYNEQFF
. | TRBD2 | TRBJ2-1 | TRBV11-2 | TGTGCCAGCAGCCCCATCGCCTCGGGACTAGCTCCGAACAATGAGCAGTTCTTC | CASSPIASGLAPNNEQFF
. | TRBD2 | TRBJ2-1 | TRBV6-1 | TGTGCCAGCATGGAAATGTGGGCTAGCGGGACCAATGAGCAGTTCTTC | CASMEMWASGTNEQFF
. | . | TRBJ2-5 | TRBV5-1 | TGCGCCAGCGCACCGACGACTTACCAAGAGACCCAGTACTTC | CASAPTTYQETQYF
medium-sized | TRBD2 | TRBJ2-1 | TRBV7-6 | TGTGCCAGCAGCCCCAATCTTCTAGCGGGAGGCAATGAGCAGTTCTTC | CASSPNLLAGGNEQFF
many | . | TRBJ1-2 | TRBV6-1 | TGTGCCAGCAGTGAAGGTGGCAGCCCTAACTATGGCTACACCTTC | CASSEGGSPNYGYTF
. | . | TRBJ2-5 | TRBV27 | TGTGCCAGCACGGGCCTCTCCCTTACAACCTACAATGAGCAGTACTTC | CASTGLSLTTYNEQYF
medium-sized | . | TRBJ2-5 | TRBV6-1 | TGTGCCAGCAGTAAACGGGACGTCCCAGAGACCCAGTACTTC | CASSKRDVPETQYF
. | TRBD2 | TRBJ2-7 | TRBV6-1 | TGTGCCAGCAGAAGACTAGCGGGGTTTTCCTACGAGCAGTACTTC | CASRRLAGFSYEQYF